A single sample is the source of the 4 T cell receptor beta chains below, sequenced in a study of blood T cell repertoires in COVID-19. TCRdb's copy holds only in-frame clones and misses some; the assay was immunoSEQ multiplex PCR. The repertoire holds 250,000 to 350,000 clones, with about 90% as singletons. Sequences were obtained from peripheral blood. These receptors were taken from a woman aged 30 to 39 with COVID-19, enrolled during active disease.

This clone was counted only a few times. The CDR3 sequence is CASSPPDRAGQPQHF. The CDR3 DNA reads as TGTGCCAGCAGTCCCCCTGACAGGGCGGGTCAGCCCCAGCATTTT. The chain joins TRBV28 to TRBJ1-5, with 7 positions matching TRBD1. CDR1 and CDR2 from the germline V gene are MDHEN and SYDVKM. The CDR3 sequence is 15 residues long. Trimming cost V 5 bases and J 6 bases; bases outside gene matches: 10. The full variable domain, with the rest looked up from reference TRBV28 and TRBJ1-5, is DVKVTQSSRYLVKRTGEKVFLECVQDMDHENMFWYRQDPGLGLRLIYFSYDVKMKEKGDIPEGYSVSREKKERFSLILESASTNQTSMYLCASSPPDRAGQPQHFGDGTRLSIL.

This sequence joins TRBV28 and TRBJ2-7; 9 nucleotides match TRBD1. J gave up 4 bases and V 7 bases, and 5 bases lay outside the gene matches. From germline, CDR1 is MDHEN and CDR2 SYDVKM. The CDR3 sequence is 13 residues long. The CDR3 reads CASTGQGWYEQYF. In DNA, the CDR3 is TGTGCCAGCACCGGACAGGGGTGGTACGAGCAGTACTTC.

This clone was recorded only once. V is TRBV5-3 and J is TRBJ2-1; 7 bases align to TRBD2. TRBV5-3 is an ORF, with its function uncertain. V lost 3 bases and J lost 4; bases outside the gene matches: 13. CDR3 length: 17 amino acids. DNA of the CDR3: TGTGCCAGAAGCTCGTTAGAGCGGGAACGAGAATACAATGAGCAGTTCTTC. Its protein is CARSSLEREREYNEQFF.

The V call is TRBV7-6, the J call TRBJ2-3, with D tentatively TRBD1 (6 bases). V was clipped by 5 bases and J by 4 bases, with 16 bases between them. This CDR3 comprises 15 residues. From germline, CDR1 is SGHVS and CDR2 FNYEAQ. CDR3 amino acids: CASSGRPQGPDTQYF. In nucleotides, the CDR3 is TGTGCCAGCAGCGGTCGACCCCAGGGGCCAGATACGCAGTATTTT.